This entry lists 2 T cell receptor beta chains sequenced from one sample in a study of shared clonotypes between healthy human individuals. Clones were sequenced by immunoSEQ multiplex PCR, and TCRdb holds only the in-frame ones, with some missing. Of around 1,000,000 clones in the sample, approximately 80% were seen once. Sequenced sample: memory CD4+ T cells from PBMCs. Documented subset: CD45RA-negative fraction. The receptor set was obtained from a man younger than 35 in good health. Some clones in this sample may be carry-over from other donors' samples.

This clone was observed a few times. The genes are TRBV20-1 and TRBJ2-5; D call uncertain. This CDR3 spans 11 amino acids. Germline V gene lookup returns CDR1 DFQATT and CDR2 SNEGSKA (reference sequence). V lost 7 bases, J lost 0 bases, and 6 bases lay in between. In nucleotides, the CDR3 is TGCAGTGGCGACAACCAAGAGACCCAGTACTTC. It is translated as CSGDNQETQYF.

V gene TRBV28 combines with J gene TRBJ1-5, with 8 bases that match TRBD1. CDR1 is MDHEN, CDR2 SYDVKM, per germline. There are 16 residues in the CDR3. J was trimmed by 6 bases and V by 4 bases; bases with no gene match: 11. The CDR3 spells CASSSLTGEWGQPQHF. DNA for the CDR3: TGTGCCAGCAGTTCATTGACAGGGGAATGGGGTCAGCCCCAGCATTTT.